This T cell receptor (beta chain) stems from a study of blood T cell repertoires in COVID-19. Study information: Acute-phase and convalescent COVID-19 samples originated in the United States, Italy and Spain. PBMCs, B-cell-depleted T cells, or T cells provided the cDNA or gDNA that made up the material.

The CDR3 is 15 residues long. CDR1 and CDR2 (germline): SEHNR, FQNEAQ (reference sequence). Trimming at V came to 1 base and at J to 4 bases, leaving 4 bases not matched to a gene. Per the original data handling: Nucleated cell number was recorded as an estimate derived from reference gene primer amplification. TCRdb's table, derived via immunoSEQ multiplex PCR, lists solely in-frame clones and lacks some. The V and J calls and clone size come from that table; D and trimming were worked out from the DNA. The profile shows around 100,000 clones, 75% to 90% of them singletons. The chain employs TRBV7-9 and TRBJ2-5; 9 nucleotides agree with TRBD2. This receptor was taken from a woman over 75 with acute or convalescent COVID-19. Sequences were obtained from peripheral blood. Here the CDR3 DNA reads TGTGCCAGCAGCTTAGGCGGGGGGGCCGTAGAGACCCAGTACTTC. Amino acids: CASSLGGGAVETQYF.